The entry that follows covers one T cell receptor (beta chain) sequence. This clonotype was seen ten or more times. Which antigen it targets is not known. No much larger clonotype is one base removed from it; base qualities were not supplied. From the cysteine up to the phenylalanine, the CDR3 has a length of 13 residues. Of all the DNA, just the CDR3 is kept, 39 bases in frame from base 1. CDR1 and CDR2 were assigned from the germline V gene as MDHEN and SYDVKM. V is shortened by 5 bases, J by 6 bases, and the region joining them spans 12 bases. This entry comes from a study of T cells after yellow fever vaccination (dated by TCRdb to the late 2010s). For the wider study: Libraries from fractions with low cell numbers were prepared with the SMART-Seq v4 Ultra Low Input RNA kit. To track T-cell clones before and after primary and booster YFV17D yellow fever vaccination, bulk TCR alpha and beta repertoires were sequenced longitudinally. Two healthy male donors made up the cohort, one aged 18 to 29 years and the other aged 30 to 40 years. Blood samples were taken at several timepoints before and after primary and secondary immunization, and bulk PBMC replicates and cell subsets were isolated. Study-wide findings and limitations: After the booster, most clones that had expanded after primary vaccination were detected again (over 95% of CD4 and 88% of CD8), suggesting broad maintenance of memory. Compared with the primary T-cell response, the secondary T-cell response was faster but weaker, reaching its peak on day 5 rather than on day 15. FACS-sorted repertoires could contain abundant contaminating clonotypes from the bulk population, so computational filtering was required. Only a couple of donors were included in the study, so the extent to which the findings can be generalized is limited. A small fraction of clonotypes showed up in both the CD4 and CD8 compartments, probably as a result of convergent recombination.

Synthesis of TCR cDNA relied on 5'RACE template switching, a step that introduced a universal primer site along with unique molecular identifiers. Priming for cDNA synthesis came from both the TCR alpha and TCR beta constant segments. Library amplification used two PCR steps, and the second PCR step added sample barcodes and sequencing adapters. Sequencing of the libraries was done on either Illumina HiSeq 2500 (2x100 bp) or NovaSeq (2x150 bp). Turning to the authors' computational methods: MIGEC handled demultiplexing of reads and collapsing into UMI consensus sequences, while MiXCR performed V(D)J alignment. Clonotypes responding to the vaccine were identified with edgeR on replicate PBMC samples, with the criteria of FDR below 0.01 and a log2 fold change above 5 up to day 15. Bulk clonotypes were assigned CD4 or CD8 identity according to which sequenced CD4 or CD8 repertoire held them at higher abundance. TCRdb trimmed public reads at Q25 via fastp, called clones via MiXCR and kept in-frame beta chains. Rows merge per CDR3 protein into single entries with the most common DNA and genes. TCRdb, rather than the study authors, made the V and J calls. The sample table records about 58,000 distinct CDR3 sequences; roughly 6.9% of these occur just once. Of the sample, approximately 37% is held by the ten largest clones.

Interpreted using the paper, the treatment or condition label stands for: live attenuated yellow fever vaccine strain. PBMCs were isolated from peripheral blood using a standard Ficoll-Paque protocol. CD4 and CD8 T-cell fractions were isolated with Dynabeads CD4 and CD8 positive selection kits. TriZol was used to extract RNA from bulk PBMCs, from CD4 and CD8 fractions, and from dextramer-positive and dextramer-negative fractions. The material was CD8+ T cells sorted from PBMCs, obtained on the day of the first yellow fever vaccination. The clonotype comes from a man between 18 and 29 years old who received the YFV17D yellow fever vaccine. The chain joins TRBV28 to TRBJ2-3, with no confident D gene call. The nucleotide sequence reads TGTGCCAGCAGTCCTCGAGACCGGGATACGCAGTATTTT. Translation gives CASSPRDRDTQYF.